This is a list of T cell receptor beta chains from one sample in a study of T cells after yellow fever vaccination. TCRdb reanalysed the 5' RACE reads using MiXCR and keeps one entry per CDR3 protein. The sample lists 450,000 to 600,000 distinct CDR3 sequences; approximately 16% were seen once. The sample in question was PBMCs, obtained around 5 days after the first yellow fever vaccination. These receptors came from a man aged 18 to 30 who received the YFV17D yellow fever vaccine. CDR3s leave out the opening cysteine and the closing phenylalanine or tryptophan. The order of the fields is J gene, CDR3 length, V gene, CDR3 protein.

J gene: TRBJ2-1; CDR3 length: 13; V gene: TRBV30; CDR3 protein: AWWGGDSSYNEQF
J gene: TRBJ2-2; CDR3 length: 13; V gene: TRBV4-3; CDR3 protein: ASSQARTVTGELF
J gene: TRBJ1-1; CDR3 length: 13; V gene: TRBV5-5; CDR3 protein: ASSLTGQGNTEAF
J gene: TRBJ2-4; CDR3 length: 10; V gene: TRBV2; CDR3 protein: AIALTETTQY
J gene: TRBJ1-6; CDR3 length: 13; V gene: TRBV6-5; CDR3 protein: ASSYQASVESPLH
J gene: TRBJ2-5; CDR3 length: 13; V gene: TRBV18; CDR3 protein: ASSPGTGTRETQY
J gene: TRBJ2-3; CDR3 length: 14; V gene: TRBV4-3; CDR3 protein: ASSQDIGQAGDTQY
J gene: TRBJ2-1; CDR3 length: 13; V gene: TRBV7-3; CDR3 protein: ASSRTSGGSNEQF
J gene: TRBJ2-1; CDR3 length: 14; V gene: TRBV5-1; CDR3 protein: ASSLARTSAVGEQF
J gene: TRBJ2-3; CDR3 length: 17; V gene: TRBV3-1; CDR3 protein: ASSQEWDFLAGGTDTQY
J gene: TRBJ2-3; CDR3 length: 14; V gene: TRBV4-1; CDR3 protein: ASSQDGLPSTDTQY
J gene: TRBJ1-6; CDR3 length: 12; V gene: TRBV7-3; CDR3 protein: ASSLTGENSPLH
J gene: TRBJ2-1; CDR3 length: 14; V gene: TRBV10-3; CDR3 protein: AISDPRDRGYNEQF
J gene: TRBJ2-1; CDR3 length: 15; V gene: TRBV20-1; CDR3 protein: SAIYPGGLAAYNEQF
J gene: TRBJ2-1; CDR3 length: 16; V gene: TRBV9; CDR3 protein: ASSGGRGPTSSYNEQF
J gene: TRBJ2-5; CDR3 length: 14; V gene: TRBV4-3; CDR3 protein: ASSQDASGGKETQY
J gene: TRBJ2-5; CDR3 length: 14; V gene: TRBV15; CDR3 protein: ATSPAGTGTNETQY